The 30 T cell receptor beta chains given below trace back to one sample, sequenced in a study of blood T cell repertoires in COVID-19. This table comes from immunoSEQ multiplex PCR, and its TCRdb copy is limited to in-frame clones, with some not included. The repertoire holds some 110,000 clones, 82% seen once, with about 5% in the top ten. Sample: peripheral blood. Receptor source: a woman in her 70s with acute or convalescent COVID-19.

For this clone: The same CDR3 also results from other DNA sequences found in this sample. The gene calls are TRBV6-6 and TRBJ1-1; 8 bases align to TRBD1. J gave up 2 bases and V 0 bases, and 2 bases lay outside the gene matches. In germline, CDR1 is MNHNY, CDR2 SVGAGI (reference sequence). The CDR3 has 15 amino acids. CDR3 coding DNA: TGTGCCAGCAGTTACTCAGGACAGGGTAACACTGAAGCTTTCTTT. Its translation: CASSYSGQGNTEAFF.

The CDR3 protein is CASSLASGGTDTQYF. CDR3 bases: TGTGCCAGCAGCTTGGCTAGCGGGGGCACAGATACGCAGTATTTT. The chain couples TRBV5-4 to TRBJ2-3, with 9 nucleotides matching TRBD2. Germline V gene data show CDR1 as SGHNT and CDR2 as YYREEE (reference sequence). V shed 0 bases and J 1 base; nucleotides not matched to a gene: 0. The CDR3 totals 15 residues.

This chain connects TRBV6-5 to TRBJ1-4; 11 positions match TRBD1. V shed 0 bases and J 7 bases; nucleotides not matched to a gene: 1. This CDR3 has 15 residues. Germline CDR1 MNHEY, CDR2 SVGAGI. In nucleotides, the CDR3 is TGTGCCAGCAGTTACTCGGGACAGGGGGGTGAAAAACTGTTTTTT. Translating it yields CASSYSGQGGEKLFF.

The chain joins TRBV19 to TRBJ1-6; TRBD1 agrees at 9 bases. CDR3 length: 14 residues. Germline CDR1 is LNHDA and CDR2 is SQIVND (reference sequence). V shed 3 bases, J shed 8 bases, and the junction held 2 bases outside the gene matches. The CDR3 DNA follows: TGTGCCAGTAGTATTCGGGACAGGGATTCACCCCTCCACTTT. This gives the protein CASSIRDRDSPLHF.

The rearrangement links TRBV11-2 to TRBJ2-5; unclear D gene. The CDR3 covers 12 residues. The V end lost 5 bases, the J end lost 0 bases, and 4 bases lay between the germline ends. Germline lookup yields CDR1 SGHAT and CDR2 FQNNGV. The DNA of the CDR3 is TGTGCCAGCAGCATCAACCAAGAGACCCAGTACTTC. This sequence encodes CASSINQETQYF.

This chain uses TRBV7-9 with TRBJ1-2; TRBD1 matches 11 bases. Germline CDR1 is SEHNR and CDR2 is FQNEAQ (reference sequence). Germline trimming cut 1 base from V and 4 bases from J; bases unmatched to any gene: 8. The CDR3 contains 17 residues. The CDR3 region is CASSLGGTGGRGYGYTF. CDR3 sequence (DNA): TGTGCCAGCAGCTTAGGTGGGACAGGGGGTCGCGGCTATGGCTACACCTTC. The full variable domain, completed using reference TRBV7-9 and TRBJ1-2, is DTGVSQNPRHKITKRGQNVTFRCDPISEHNRLYWYRQTLGQGPEFLTYFQNEAQLEKSRLLSDRFSAERPKGSFSTLEIQRTEQGDSAMYLCASSLGGTGGRGYGYTFGSGTRLTVV.

The gene calls are TRBV6-2 or TRBV6-3 and TRBJ1-1; D uncertain. CDR1 is MNHEY, CDR2 SVGEGT, per germline. V lost 5 bases and J 6 bases, leaving 22 bases between the germline ends. CDR3 length equals 16 residues. CDR3 bases: TGTGCCAGCAGTCTCTTCTCCACCGGACGGGAAGCTGAAGCTTTCTTT. It specifies CASSLFSTGREAEAFF.

The genes are TRBV27 and TRBJ2-4, with D uncertain. The CDR3 consists of 13 residues. Per germline, CDR1 MNHEY and CDR2 SMNVEV (reference sequence). The V end was cut by 3 bases, the J end by 6 bases, with 9 bases between. As DNA, the CDR3 is TGTGCCAGCAGTTTGTCCCCCCTAAACATTCAGTACTTC. Amino acid sequence: CASSLSPLNIQYF.

Only one count was recorded for this clone. The chain has TRBV1 and TRBJ2-7; the table's D call, TRBD1, was not checked against the DNA. TRBV1 constitutes a pseudogene. The CDR3 contains 14 residues. CDR3 amino acids: CTSSQDPDRYEQYV. The CDR3 DNA sequence: TGCACCAGCAGCCAAGATCCGGACAGGTACGAGCAGTACGTC.

The chain combines TRBV5-4 with TRBJ1-1, with TRBD1 matching over 8 bases. The V gene's germline CDR1 is SGHNT and CDR2 YYREEE (reference sequence). This CDR3 region has 13 residues. The J segment lost 5 bases and the V segment lost 5 bases, leaving 5 bases of the junction unmatched. The CDR3 DNA follows: TGTGCCAGCAGATTTACAGGGGGGACTGAAGCTTTCTTT. Translation: CASRFTGGTEAFF.

The chain recombines TRBV11-2 with TRBJ2-3; tentative D call: TRBD2 (6 bases). The CDR3 sequence is 15 residues long. Germline values: CDR1 SGHAT, CDR2 FQNNGV. The germline V and J ends were trimmed by 8 bases and 5 bases, with 20 bases remaining between them. The CDR3 nucleotides are TGTGCCAGCCGGAGGTGGGCGGGGTTGGGAGATACGCAGTATTTT. Protein: CASRRWAGLGDTQYF. Looking up the rest from reference TRBV11-2 and TRBJ2-3 gives the full variable domain: EAGVAQSPRYKIIEKRQSVAFWCNPISGHATLYWYQQILGQGPKLLIQFQNNGVVDDSQLPKDRFSAERLKGVDSTLKIQPAKLEDSAVYLCASRRWAGLGDTQYFGPGTRLTVL.

The chain employs TRBV5-1 and TRBJ2-3; 7 nucleotides line up with TRBD1. V was clipped by 5 bases and J by 2 bases; unmatched bases: 8. The germline gives CDR1 SGHRS, CDR2 YFSETQ. The CDR3 extends over 15 amino acids. The chain's CDR3 is CASSPLTGVTDTQYF. DNA of the CDR3: TGCGCCAGCAGTCCACTTACAGGGGTCACAGATACGCAGTATTTT. Filled out from reference TRBV5-1 and TRBJ2-3, the complete variable domain reads KAGVTQTPRYLIKTRGQQVTLSCSPISGHRSVSWYQQTPGQGLQFLFEYFSETQRNKGNFPGRFSGRQFSNSRSEMNVSTLELGDSALYLCASSPLTGVTDTQYFGPGTRLTVL.

The J gene is TRBJ2-3, the V gene TRBV11-2, with TRBD1 matching over 8 bases. The J segment lost 5 bases and the V segment lost 1 base, leaving 8 bases of the junction unmatched. The CDR3 contains 16 residues. The germline V gene has CDR1 SGHAT and CDR2 FQNNGV. For the CDR3, the DNA is TGTGCCAGCAGCTTAGCCTTGGCAGGGGGCGTAGATACGCAGTATTTT. It yields the protein CASSLALAGGVDTQYF.

This clone was recorded only once. The genes are TRBV7-9 and TRBJ1-1; 7 positions match TRBD1. Germline CDR1 reads SEHNR; CDR2 reads FQNEAQ (reference sequence). This CDR3 spans 15 amino acids. With 6 bases clipped from V and 1 base from J, the junction kept 8 bases outside the gene matches. CDR3 sequence: CASSPNTGANTEAFF. DNA of the CDR3: TGTGCCAGCAGTCCTAACACAGGGGCGAACACTGAAGCTTTCTTT.

This clone was counted only a few times. This rearrangement joins TRBV5-6 to TRBJ2-5; D may be TRBD2 (6 bases). The CDR3 consists of 14 residues. CDR1 is SGHDT, CDR2 YYEEEE, per germline. The V gene lost 3 bases and the J gene lost 5 bases, with 14 bases spanning the gap. CDR3 sequence (DNA): TGTGCCAGCAGCTGGTCTGGGAGGTGGGAGACCCAGTACTTC. This sequence encodes CASSWSGRWETQYF.

V gene TRBV10-3 combines with J gene TRBJ1-1, with D possibly matching TRBD1 (6 bases). The CDR3 extends over 13 amino acids. Trimming cost V 6 bases and J 7 bases, with 15 bases left between them. The germline gives CDR1 ENHRY, CDR2 SYGVKD. CDR3 protein: CAISPDSVVEAFF. As DNA, the CDR3 is TGTGCCATCAGCCCGGACAGTGTAGTTGAAGCTTTCTTT.

The chain recombines TRBV10-3 with TRBJ1-2; 9 bases agree with TRBD1. This CDR3 is 14 amino acids long. Per germline, CDR1 ENHRY and CDR2 SYGVKD. V dropped 2 bases and J dropped 2; count of bases not matched to a gene: 0. The CDR3 region is CAISEGQGNYGYTF. CDR3 nucleotides: TGTGCCATCAGTGAGGGACAGGGGAACTATGGCTACACCTTC.

The CDR3 region is CASSAGTIPSREQYF. The CDR3 region has the DNA TGTGCCAGCAGCGCCGGGACTATCCCCTCTCGGGAGCAGTACTTC. The gene calls are TRBV5-4 and TRBJ2-7, with TRBD2 matching 7 bases. V trimming: 4 bases; J trimming: 7 bases; junction bases outside the gene matches: 14. CDR3 size: 15 residues. Germline-derived CDR1 and CDR2 are SGHNT and YYREEE (reference sequence).

This clone was counted between two and nine times. This sequence joins TRBV5-4 and TRBJ2-6, with 7 positions matching TRBD1. The junction had 3 bases not matched to a gene; V was cut back by 3 bases and J by 3 bases. This CDR3 has 15 residues. Germline V gene lookup returns CDR1 SGHNT and CDR2 YYREEE (reference sequence). CDR3 nucleotides: TGTGCCAGCAGCTCCGGGACAGTTGGGGCCAACGTCCTGACTTTC. Translating it yields CASSSGTVGANVLTF.

The chain couples TRBV9 to TRBJ1-2; a possible D gene is TRBD1 (5 bases). The CDR3 length is 14 residues. Trimming cost V 0 bases and J 8 bases, with 14 bases left between them. Germline V lookup: CDR1 SGDLS, CDR2 YYNGEE. The CDR3 protein is CASSVDLGAGGYTF. The DNA of the CDR3 is TGTGCCAGCAGCGTAGATTTAGGGGCTGGGGGCTACACCTTC.

The chain recombines TRBV20-1 with TRBJ2-7, with D perhaps TRBD1 (5 bases). Trimming left V 5 bases short and J 6 bases short, with 11 bases between. The germline gives CDR1 DFQATT, CDR2 SNEGSKA (reference sequence). This CDR3 contains 11 residues. CDR3 region: CSAGTGVEQYV. For the CDR3, the DNA is TGCAGTGCTGGAACAGGTGTCGAGCAGTACGTC.

This clone was seen just once. The chain uses TRBV7-9 and TRBJ2-4; TRBD1 matches at 7 bases. V lost 5 bases, J lost 1 base, and 11 bases stayed unmatched. The CDR3 is made up of 17 amino acids. The germline V gene has CDR1 SEHNR and CDR2 FQNEAQ (reference sequence). The CDR3: CASSPELLTGAKNIQYF. The CDR3 nucleotides read TGTGCCAGCAGCCCCGAGTTGCTGACAGGGGCCAAAAACATTCAGTACTTC.

This rearrangement joins TRBV27 to TRBJ2-1, with TRBD1 matching 7 bases. CDR3 length: 14 amino acids. V shed 2 bases and J 5 bases; nucleotides not matched to a gene: 3. The germline gives CDR1 MNHEY, CDR2 SMNVEV (reference sequence). CDR3 nucleotides: TGTGCCAGCAGTTTACGGGGACAGAACAATGAGCAGTTCTTC. It encodes CASSLRGQNNEQFF.

The rearrangement links TRBV6-2 or TRBV6-3 to TRBJ1-6; no reliable D call. In germline, CDR1 is MNHEY, CDR2 SVGEGT. This CDR3 contains 14 residues. V shed 1 base and J shed 11 bases, with 12 bases lying between them. CDR3 residues: CASSYWADKPPLHF. The DNA for the CDR3 is TGTGCCAGCAGTTACTGGGCAGATAAGCCACCCCTCCACTTT.

This clone was counted once. The chain has TRBV7-2 and TRBJ2-5; D perhaps matches TRBD2 (6 bases). Germline V gene sequence: CDR1 SGHTA, CDR2 FQGNSA. Deletions cut 5 bases from V and 10 bases from J, with 20 bases between. The CDR3 has 14 residues. The CDR3 DNA reads TGTGCCAGCAGCCTCCAAGGGAGGCCGGCGGGCCAGTACTTC. Protein: CASSLQGRPAGQYF.

CDR3 sequence (DNA): TGTGCCAGCAGTTATAGGGCGGCGGGAGAGCAGTACGTC. It codes for CASSYRAAGEQYV. J is TRBJ2-7 and V is TRBV6-4, with D possibly being TRBD2 (6 bases). Deletions cut 5 bases from V and 7 bases from J, with 15 bases between. CDR3 size: 13 residues. Per the germline V gene, CDR1 is MRHNA and CDR2 is SNTAGT.

The chain links TRBV19 to TRBJ1-5; 9 nucleotides line up with TRBD1. Trimming took 5 bases from V and 1 from J; bases not matched to a gene: 12. Germline CDR1 and CDR2: LNHDA and SQIVND (reference sequence). The CDR3 has 18 amino acids. The CDR3 spells CASSLPAGTGMSNQPQHF. CDR3 coding DNA: TGTGCCAGTAGTCTTCCTGCCGGGACAGGGATGAGCAATCAGCCCCAGCATTTT. Drawing the rest from reference TRBV19 and TRBJ1-5, the complete variable domain is DGGITQSPKYLFRKEGQNVTLSCEQNLNHDAMYWYRQDPGQGLRLIYYSQIVNDFQKGDIAEGYSVSREKKESFPLTVTSAQKNPTAFYLCASSLPAGTGMSNQPQHFGDGTRLSIL.

There are many counts of this clone. The chain links TRBV6-5 to TRBJ2-7, with 7 bases lining up with TRBD2. The CDR3 covers 14 residues. Trimming took 4 bases from V and 5 from J; bases not matched to a gene: 8. The germline V gene has CDR1 MNHEY and CDR2 SVGAGI. In DNA form, the CDR3 reads TGTGCCAGCAGTTCCGGGAGCGGGGTACACGAGCAGTACTTC. It translates to CASSSGSGVHEQYF.

V and J are TRBV12-3 or TRBV12-4 and TRBJ1-1; TRBD1 is a possible D gene (6 bases). The V and J ends lost 1 base and 11 bases respectively, with 14 bases between them. The CDR3 totals 13 residues. CDR3 DNA sequence: TGTGCCAGCAGTTTAGACGTTTGGGACACGGCTTTCTTT. This translates into CASSLDVWDTAFF.

The CDR3 DNA sequence: TGTGCCAGCAGCTTTGCAGGGGGAACTGAAGCTTTCTTT. Its translation is CASSFAGGTEAFF. The chain employs TRBV6-5 and TRBJ1-1; 7 positions match TRBD1. The CDR3 is 13 residues long. V lost 6 bases, J lost 5 bases, and 6 bases stayed unmatched. Germline assignment: CDR1 MNHEY and CDR2 SVGAGI.